This T cell receptor beta chain is drawn from a study of identical twins. Using its own MiXCR run on the 5' RACE reads, TCRdb lists one record per CDR3 protein. Here the sample spans about 520,000 distinct CDR3 sequences, 20% to 25% being singletons. V was clipped by 0 bases and J by 5 bases; unmatched bases: 4. There are 15 residues in the CDR3. Germline V gene data show CDR1 as SGDLS and CDR2 as YYNGEE. In its sample, this clonotype was seen a few times. These data also featured in a second study, about T cells expressing NK-cell markers. That work contributes: One of the eight sequenced donors was seronegative, whereas the other seven were HCMV-seropositive.

This sequence joins TRBV9 and TRBJ2-5, with 10 bases lining up with TRBD2. This clonotype originated in a woman aged 18-29 years in good health. The specimen sequenced was CD4+ T cells sorted from blood. The CDR3 protein is CASSVGTSGMETQYF. Written as DNA, the CDR3 is TGTGCCAGCAGCGTAGGAACTAGCGGGATGGAGACCCAGTACTTC.